The 4 T cell receptor beta chains presented below share a single source sample, sequenced in a study of shared clonotypes between healthy human individuals. Profiled with immunoSEQ multiplex PCR; TCRdb holds only in-frame clones, not every one. In the table there are about 700,000 clones, about 91% of which are singletons. Only CD45RO-negative cells positively selected for CCR7 counted as naive CD8 cells, so terminally differentiated effector memory CD45RA+ cells were excluded. Specimen: naive CD8+ T cells sorted from blood. Receptors were obtained from a man aged 25-40 years in good health.

The genes are TRBV28 and TRBJ1-4, with a weak D call TRBD1 (5 bases). With 2 bases removed from V and 10 bases from J, the gap between germline ends came to 20 bases. Per the germline V gene, CDR1 is MDHEN and CDR2 is SYDVKM. The CDR3 totals 16 residues. The CDR3 DNA is TGTGCCAGCAGTTTACATTCAGGGACCTCAAGTCCAAAACTGTTTTTT. This codes for CASSLHSGTSSPKLFF.

The genes are TRBV4-1 and TRBJ1-1; D not certain. The V end lost 1 base, the J end lost 0 bases, and 6 bases lay between the germline ends. The CDR3 is made up of 14 amino acids. CDR1 and CDR2 (germline): MGHRA, YSYEKL. In nucleotides, the CDR3 is TGCGCCAGCAGCCAAGTGATAATGAACACTGAAGCTTTCTTT. It codes for CASSQVIMNTEAFF.

The CDR3 bases are TGTGCCAGCAGCTCACGTCAGGGTAGCGCCCACTACGAGCAGTACTTC. Protein product: CASSSRQGSAHYEQYF. The chain has TRBV7-6 and TRBJ2-7, with D perhaps TRBD1 or TRBD2 (5 bases each). CDR1 is SGHVS and CDR2 is FNYEAQ in the germline V gene. This CDR3 contains 16 residues. Trimming left V 4 bases short and J 3 bases short, with 19 bases between.

Points on this clone: Other DNA variants within this sample encode the same CDR3. This chain links TRBV7-3 with TRBJ2-3, with D uncertain. Trimming cost V 2 bases and J 3 bases, with 6 bases left between them. CDR3 length equals 13 residues. The germline V gene encodes CDR1 SGHTA and CDR2 FQGTGA. CDR3 bases: TGTGCCAGCAGCTTAGATCTAACAGATACGCAGTATTTT. It yields the protein CASSLDLTDTQYF.